This TCR beta chain was sequenced for a study of cytomegalovirus exposure and HLA in healthy donors. Background on the study: The same platform was used for the 110 or so validation repertoires as for the roughly 730 first-cohort repertoires, as reported in a later analysis.

Study observations and caveats: Reportedly, diagnosis of cytomegalovirus status by the classifier showed high specificity and sensitivity. Overall, 164 TCR beta chains were annotated as cytomegalovirus-associated.

To note about this clone: No antigen is known for it.

The length of the CDR3 is 15 residues. The V segment lost 5 bases and the J segment 3 bases; nucleotides outside the gene matches: 3. CDR1 is LNHDA, CDR2 SQIVND, per germline (reference sequence). Clones were read by immunoSEQ multiplex PCR, and TCRdb kept only the in-frame ones, dropping some. This sample has around 150,000 clones, with about 89% found just once. The sequence was collected from a woman younger than 35 in good health and CMV-seropositive. The sample taken for sequencing was PBMCs. The chain links TRBV19 to TRBJ2-1, with 11 nucleotides matching TRBD1. This chain's CDR3 is CASSGGQGVYNEQFF. The CDR3, as DNA: TGTGCCAGTAGTGGGGGACAGGGGGTCTACAATGAGCAGTTCTTC.